Following are 10 T cell receptor beta chains from one sample sequenced in a study of blood T cell repertoires in COVID-19. This table comes from immunoSEQ multiplex PCR, and its TCRdb copy is limited to in-frame clones, with some not included. Here the sample spans some 96,000 clones, about 80% being singletons. The specimen sequenced was peripheral blood. Source of these receptors: a woman aged 70-85 years with acute or convalescent COVID-19.

J is TRBJ1-5 and V is TRBV19; D not resolved. The V and J ends lost 5 bases and 5 bases respectively, with 16 bases between them. There are 15 residues in the CDR3. Germline values: CDR1 LNHDA, CDR2 SQIVND (reference sequence). In DNA form, the CDR3 reads TGTGCCAGTAGTGCCTCCGGGATGGGTGATCAGCCCCAGCATTTT. It is translated as CASSASGMGDQPQHF.

This chain connects TRBV2 to TRBJ1-3; D gene unclear. Germline values: CDR1 SNHLY, CDR2 FYNNEI. The CDR3 spans 12 residues. V lost 3 bases and J 10 bases, leaving 10 bases between the germline ends. This CDR3 is CASSDPVGTIYF. In DNA form, the CDR3 reads TGTGCCAGCAGTGATCCAGTCGGGACCATATATTTT.

The CDR3 DNA is TGTGCCAGCAGCCAGGGAAGTGGATCCAACACCGGGGAGCTGTTTTTT. Translation: CASSQGSGSNTGELFF. The genes are TRBV11-2 and TRBJ2-2; D might be TRBD1 (5 bases). Germline CDR1 and CDR2: SGHAT and FQNNGV. The CDR3 consists of 16 residues. Trimming removed 5 bases from V and 2 bases from J, with 15 bases in between.

V gene TRBV5-1 combines with J gene TRBJ1-3; D is ambiguous. CDR1 and CDR2 from the germline V gene are SGHRS and YFSETQ. Trimming took 2 bases from V and 4 from J, leaving 13 bases between them. The CDR3 totals 15 residues. The DNA of the CDR3 is TGCGCCAGCAGCTTTATCGGGGTTACAGGAAACACCATATATTTT. This translates into CASSFIGVTGNTIYF.

The J gene is TRBJ2-1, the V gene TRBV7-2; 7 bases map to TRBD1. Trimming took 4 bases from V and 0 from J; bases not matched to a gene: 3. Germline loops: CDR1 SGHTA, CDR2 FQGNSA. There are 15 residues in the CDR3. This CDR3 is CASSSTGSSYNEQFF. CDR3 coding DNA: TGTGCCAGCAGCTCGACAGGGAGCTCCTACAATGAGCAGTTCTTC.

The chain joins TRBV28 to TRBJ2-7, with 11 bases identical to TRBD2. This CDR3 comprises 13 residues. J was trimmed by 2 bases and V by 10 bases; bases with no gene match: 4. Germline CDR1 MDHEN, CDR2 SYDVKM. This CDR3 reads CAISTSGAYEQYV. DNA of the CDR3: TGTGCCATTTCGACTAGCGGGGCCTACGAGCAGTACGTC.

The J gene is TRBJ1-1, the V gene TRBV11-3; 7 bases match TRBD1. The junction had 3 bases not matched to a gene; V was cut back by 0 bases and J by 8 bases. The CDR3 runs to 13 residues. Germline CDR1 is SGHNT and CDR2 is YENEEA. CDR3 DNA: TGTGCCAGCAGCTTAGAGGCGGACAGGGAAGCTTTCTTT. Translation: CASSLEADREAFF.

CDR3 sequence: CASSDGRGTEAFF. DNA for the CDR3: TGCGCCAGCAGTGATGGGAGGGGCACTGAAGCTTTCTTT. The V call is TRBV10-2, the J call TRBJ1-1; D is possibly TRBD1 (5 bases). The CDR3 is 13 residues long. V dropped 3 bases and J dropped 4 bases, with 9 bases sitting between them. From germline, CDR1 is WSHSY and CDR2 SAAADI.

This clone was seen just once. This chain connects TRBV6-5 to TRBJ1-6; D possibly corresponds to TRBD1 (5 bases). The CDR3 runs to 15 residues. V lost 6 bases, J lost 9 bases, and 18 bases lay in between. Looked up from germline, CDR1 is MNHEY and CDR2 is SVGAGI. CDR3 sequence: CASRIQGDLASPLHF. CDR3 in DNA: TGTGCCAGCAGGATTCAAGGGGATTTGGCTTCACCCCTCCACTTT.

This rearrangement joins TRBV5-1 to TRBJ2-7; 10 bases are a match to TRBD1. The CDR3 is 17 amino acids. Germline loops: CDR1 SGHRS, CDR2 YFSETQ. After removal of 3 bases from V and 0 bases from J, the junction contained 9 bases not matched to a gene. Written as DNA, the CDR3 is TGCGCCAGCAGCTCACTGACAGGGGGCCCTAGCTCCTACGAGCAGTACTTC. It is translated as CASSSLTGGPSSYEQYF. Based on the CDR3 plus reference TRBV5-1 and TRBJ2-7, the full variable domain is KAGVTQTPRYLIKTRGQQVTLSCSPISGHRSVSWYQQTPGQGLQFLFEYFSETQRNKGNFPGRFSGRQFSNSRSEMNVSTLELGDSALYLCASSSLTGGPSSYEQYFGPGTRLTVT.